These 22 T cell receptor beta chains were all obtained from the same sample, sequenced in a study of cytotoxic CD8 clonotypes in ibrutinib-treated CLL. Method: immunoSEQ multiplex PCR; TCRdb's copy keeps in-frame clones and lacks some. Among a few hundred thousand clones listed, roughly two thirds were seen once. The sample consisted of PBMCs, taken after 36 months of ibrutinib treatment. These receptors came from a human donor with chronic lymphocytic leukemia.

This chain uses TRBV9 with TRBJ2-7; either TRBD1 or TRBD2 may fit D (5 bases each). V lost 3 bases and J lost 2, with 12 bases in between. Germline V CDR1 and CDR2: SGDLS, YYNGEE. There are 14 residues in the CDR3. In DNA, the CDR3 is TGTGCCAGCAGCGAGACCGGGACGCCCTACGAGCAGTACTTC. Its translation: CASSETGTPYEQYF.

This chain uses TRBV6-1 with TRBJ1-5; D remains ambiguous. V lost 3 bases, J lost 3 bases, and 15 bases lay in between. This CDR3 is 16 amino acids long. Germline-derived CDR1 and CDR2 are MNHNS and SASEGT. CDR3 sequence: CASSDHSGSFNQPQHF. CDR3 in DNA: TGTGCCAGCAGTGACCATTCAGGAAGTTTCAATCAGCCCCAGCATTTT.

The chain combines TRBV5-1 with TRBJ1-2; TRBD1 aligns across 9 bases. The germline gives CDR1 SGHRS, CDR2 YFSETQ. The CDR3 totals 18 residues. Trimming cost V 3 bases and J 0 bases; bases outside gene matches: 12. As DNA, the CDR3 is TGCGCCAGCAGCTCCTATCCGGGACAGGGATATGCTAACTATGGCTACACCTTC. Protein sequence: CASSSYPGQGYANYGYTF.

This clone has just one count. The chain combines TRBV7-9 with TRBJ2-1, with a tentative D call TRBD2 (6 bases). The CDR3 length is 14 residues. Germline assignment: CDR1 SEHNR and CDR2 FQNEAQ (reference sequence). V gave up 11 bases and J gave up 6 bases, with 20 bases separating them. The CDR3 region has the DNA TGTGCCTGGGAAAGCGGGCCTGGCCTCAATGAGCAGTTCTTC. As protein: CAWESGPGLNEQFF.

V usage is TRBV4-3 and J usage is TRBJ2-3; TRBD2 matches at 11 bases. CDR1 and CDR2 (germline): LGHNA, YSLEER. The CDR3 loop spans 18 amino acids. J lost 0 bases, V lost 0 bases, and 5 bases had no gene match. The CDR3 spells CASSQDVAGGLSTDTQYF. CDR3 sequence (DNA): TGCGCCAGCAGCCAAGATGTAGCGGGAGGGCTTAGCACAGATACGCAGTATTTT.

The chain employs TRBV21-1 and TRBJ2-3; TRBD1 was called by the table and not checked on the DNA. TRBV21-1 is deemed a pseudogene. This CDR3 has 18 residues. The CDR3 loop is CASKNKGSLDKCTDTQYF. In nucleotides, the CDR3 is TGTGCCAGCAAAAACAAAGGCTCTCTCGACAAATGCACAGATACGCAGTATTTT.

This clone has more than one count but fewer than ten. The chain carries TRBV5-1 and TRBJ2-7, with 12 bases fitting TRBD1. The germline V gene encodes CDR1 SGHRS and CDR2 YFSETQ. V gave up 0 bases and J gave up 5 bases; unmatched junction bases: 3. The CDR3 consists of 15 residues. CDR3 region: CASSLVGQGANEQYF. In nucleotides, the CDR3 is TGCGCCAGCAGCTTGGTGGGACAGGGGGCCAACGAGCAGTACTTC.

The chain is built from TRBV19 and TRBJ2-3, with TRBD2 identical over 9 bases. The V gene end was trimmed by 0 bases and the J gene end by 4 bases; junction bases not matched to a gene: 5. Germline V CDR1 and CDR2: LNHDA, SQIVND (reference sequence). This CDR3 is 16 amino acids long. The CDR3 coding sequence is TGTGCCAGTAGTATAGAAGTGGGACTAGCATCAGATACGCAGTATTTT. This encodes CASSIEVGLASDTQYF.

The chain links TRBV11-3 to TRBJ2-1; D is perhaps TRBD2 (6 bases). V lost 3 bases, J lost 2 bases, and 11 bases lay in between. Germline CDR1 reads SGHNT; CDR2 reads YENEEA. This CDR3 contains 15 residues. CDR3 DNA: TGTGCCAGCAGCTTCGGGAGTGGGACCTACAATGAGCAGTTCTTC. Translated: CASSFGSGTYNEQFF.

The chain couples TRBV4-2 to TRBJ2-7, with TRBD1 matching over 7 bases. J lost 3 bases, V lost 1 base, and 6 bases had no gene match. This CDR3 is 15 amino acids long. CDR1 and CDR2 from the germline V gene are LGHNA and YNFKEQ. The CDR3 bases are TGTGCCAGCAGCCAAGCCCCGACAGGGATCTACGAGCAGTACTTC. Translation: CASSQAPTGIYEQYF.

The V and J genes are TRBV13 and TRBJ1-3, with D possibly matching TRBD1 (5 bases). Germline V gene lookup returns CDR1 PRHDT and CDR2 FYEKMQ (reference sequence). V was clipped by 4 bases and J by 5 bases, with 12 bases between them. The CDR3 length is 14 residues. This CDR3 is CASSWGRGRNTIYF. As DNA, the CDR3 is TGTGCCAGCAGCTGGGGCCGGGGAAGAAACACCATATATTTT.

V and J are TRBV15 and TRBJ2-1; D uncertain. CDR3 length equals 16 residues. V dropped 5 bases and J dropped 3 bases, with 17 bases sitting between them. The germline V gene has CDR1 LNHNV and CDR2 YYDKDF (reference sequence). CDR3 sequence reads: CATSPRGPLYYNEQFF. The CDR3 region has the DNA TGTGCCACCAGCCCTCGTGGACCCCTCTACTACAATGAGCAGTTCTTC. The whole variable domain, filled in from reference TRBV15 and TRBJ2-1, reads DAMVIQNPRYQVTQFGKPVTLSCSQTLNHNVMYWYQQKSSQAPKLLFHYYDKDFNNEADTPDNFQSRRPNTSFCFLDIRSPGLGDTAMYLCATSPRGPLYYNEQFFGPGTRLTVL.

The table lists this clone with a few counts. V and J are TRBV11-3 and TRBJ2-5, with 11 bases lining up with TRBD2. Germline CDR1 is SGHNT and CDR2 is YENEEA. V shed 2 bases and J 2 bases; nucleotides not matched to a gene: 4. The CDR3 is made up of 16 amino acids. In nucleotides, the CDR3 is TGTGCCAGCAGCTTAAGCCTAGCGGGGGGTCAAGAGACCCAGTACTTC. Translation gives CASSLSLAGGQETQYF.

V gene TRBV11-1 combines with J gene TRBJ1-1; D uncertain. The CDR3 covers 14 residues. CDR1 SGHAT and CDR2 FQDESV come from the germline V gene (reference sequence). Trimming took 2 bases from V and 2 from J, leaving 9 bases between them. CDR3 DNA: TGTGCCAGCAGCTTAATGGCCGGTAACACTGAAGCTTTCTTT. It encodes CASSLMAGNTEAFF.

This clone turned up a few times. This rearrangement joins TRBV5-4 to TRBJ1-1; 8 bases agree with TRBD1. This CDR3 region has 14 residues. Trimming at V came to 4 bases and at J to 4 bases, leaving 6 bases not matched to a gene. The germline CDR1 and CDR2 sequences are SGHNT and YYREEE (reference sequence). CDR3 DNA sequence: TGTGCCAGCAGCCCTGACCAGGGGGCCACTGAAGCTTTCTTT. Translation: CASSPDQGATEAFF.

The V gene is TRBV9, the J gene TRBJ1-1; D is perhaps TRBD1 (5 bases). V gave up 1 base and J gave up 3 bases, with 13 bases separating them. This CDR3 contains 15 residues. Germline CDR1 is SGDLS and CDR2 is YYNGEE. CDR3 sequence (DNA): TGTGCCAGCAGCGTATTTTGGGGACCGGACACTGAAGCTTTCTTT. It encodes CASSVFWGPDTEAFF.

This clone was recorded only once. Other DNA sequences within the sample encode an identical CDR3. The rearrangement uses TRBV18 and TRBJ2-7; no firm D call. The CDR3 runs 11 residues. V shed 6 bases and J shed 1 base, with 4 bases lying between them. Germline V gives CDR1 KGHSH, CDR2 LQKENI. The CDR3 is CASSRSYEQYF. The CDR3 region has the DNA TGTGCCAGCTCCCGATCCTACGAGCAGTACTTC.

The V call is TRBV10-1, the J call TRBJ2-3; TRBD1 is a possible D gene (6 bases). Looked up from germline, CDR1 is WNHNN and CDR2 is SYGVQD (reference sequence). The CDR3 totals 14 residues. Trimming left V 3 bases short and J 4 bases short, with 11 bases between. The CDR3 reads CASSEQGTADTQYF. The CDR3 region has the DNA TGCGCCAGCAGTGAACAGGGAACCGCAGATACGCAGTATTTT.

The V gene is TRBV7-2, the J gene TRBJ2-7; 7 nucleotides agree with TRBD2. V was clipped by 7 bases and J by 2 bases; unmatched bases: 8. Germline values: CDR1 SGHTA, CDR2 FQGNSA. The CDR3 runs to 14 residues. This chain's CDR3 is CASTFTSAAYEQYF. The CDR3 DNA is TGTGCCAGCACCTTTACTAGCGCCGCCTACGAGCAGTACTTC.

The V and J genes are TRBV7-7 and TRBJ2-1; D is unresolved. CDR3 length: 15 amino acids. Per germline, CDR1 SSHAT and CDR2 FNYEAQ (reference sequence). The ends were cut back, 5 bases at V and 7 bases at J, with 18 bases in the middle. DNA for the CDR3: TGTGCCAGCAGCCGATCTAGGGCCCAGGTGAATGAGCAGTTCTTC. Its translation is CASSRSRAQVNEQFF.

This clone came up a few times. The chain recombines TRBV5-1 with TRBJ1-6; 7 bases fit TRBD1. Germline V gene data show CDR1 as SGHRS and CDR2 as YFSETQ. This CDR3 has 15 residues. V shed 4 bases, J shed 7 bases, and the junction held 8 bases outside the gene matches. The CDR3 sequence is CASSPEGAVNSPLHF. For the CDR3, the DNA is TGCGCCAGCAGCCCCGAGGGGGCTGTCAATTCACCCCTCCACTTT.

The chain carries TRBV7-9 and TRBJ2-4; D unclear. The length of the CDR3 is 12 residues. V was trimmed by 6 bases and J by 6 bases, leaving 9 bases between them. CDR1 is SEHNR and CDR2 is FQNEAQ in the germline V gene (reference sequence). The CDR3 region has the DNA TGTGCCAGCAGGGAGCCCGGAAACATTCAGTACTTC. This encodes CASREPGNIQYF.